What follows is one TCR beta chain and its context. PCR involved 60 Vbeta and 13 Jbeta primers. TCRdb keeps only in-frame clones here, not all; method: immunoSEQ multiplex PCR. The data show around 140,000 clones, under 10% seen once. This sample was included in a study of cytomegalovirus exposure and HLA in healthy donors. From germline, CDR1 is SGHNT and CDR2 YYREEE (reference sequence). The CDR3 extends over 18 amino acids. Trimming cost V 4 bases and J 4 bases; bases outside gene matches: 14. The sequencing input was PBMCs. This sequence joins TRBV5-4 and TRBJ2-3, with TRBD2 matching over 11 bases. The receptor was isolated from a woman in her forties in good health and CMV-seropositive. The CDR3 here is CASSPTGSLAGESDTQYF. The CDR3 DNA reads as TGTGCCAGCAGCCCCACGGGGTCACTAGCGGGGGAGTCAGATACGCAGTATTTT.